Shown below are 31 T cell receptor beta chains from a single sample sequenced in a study of T cell changes during pregnancy in multiple sclerosis. The data were produced by immunoSEQ multiplex PCR, yet TCRdb's version contains in-frame clones alone and is incomplete. The sample carries about 55,000 clones, roughly 94% recorded once. Sequences were derived from CD8+ T cells from peripheral blood mononuclear cells, sampled after pregnancy. These receptors all stem from a female donor with multiple sclerosis, enrolled in a pregnancy study.

V and J are TRBV27 and TRBJ2-6; 9 bases match TRBD1. Per the germline V gene, CDR1 is MNHEY and CDR2 is SMNVEV (reference sequence). J lost 1 base, V lost 6 bases, and 13 bases had no gene match. The CDR3 spans 19 residues. The CDR3 region is CASSHIPGTGLSGANVLTF. CDR3 DNA: TGTGCCAGCAGCCACATCCCCGGGACAGGGCTTTCTGGGGCCAACGTCCTGACTTTC.

The chain links TRBV19 to TRBJ1-2, with D tentatively TRBD1 (6 bases). With 10 bases removed from V and 7 bases from J, the gap between germline ends came to 19 bases. Germline CDR1 LNHDA, CDR2 SQIVND (reference sequence). CDR3 length: 13 amino acids. CDR3: CATPDRSLGGYTF. CDR3 nucleotide sequence: TGTGCCACGCCCGACAGGAGCCTTGGTGGCTACACCTTC.

The chain links TRBV2 to TRBJ2-5; TRBD1 aligns across 9 bases. The CDR3 extends over 17 amino acids. Germline assignment: CDR1 SNHLY and CDR2 FYNNEI. Trimming took 3 bases from V and 0 from J; bases not matched to a gene: 8. CDR3 residues: CASSDRLGTGYQETQYF. CDR3 bases: TGTGCCAGCAGTGATCGATTGGGGACAGGGTACCAAGAGACCCAGTACTTC. Filled out from reference TRBV2 and TRBJ2-5, the complete variable domain reads EPEVTQTPSHQVTQMGQEVILRCVPISNHLYFYWYRQILGQKVEFLVSFYNNEISEKSEIFDDQFSVERPDGSNFTLKIRSTKLEDSAMYFCASSDRLGTGYQETQYFGPGTRLLVL.

The chain couples TRBV27 to TRBJ2-7; D might be TRBD2 (5 bases). Germline CDR1 is MNHEY and CDR2 is SMNVEV (reference sequence). V was cut by 2 bases and J by 0 bases, with 5 bases left in between. This CDR3 has 13 amino acids. In nucleotides, the CDR3 is TGTGCCAGCAGTTTAACTAGCTCCTACGAGCAGTACTTC. Its protein is CASSLTSSYEQYF.

The chain couples TRBV6-5 to TRBJ2-1, with 11 nucleotides matching TRBD2. V lost 2 bases, J lost 7 bases, and 7 bases stayed unmatched. Germline V gives CDR1 MNHEY, CDR2 SVGAGI. The CDR3 loop spans 16 amino acids. The CDR3 protein is CASSYPLAGGQNEQFF. The DNA of the CDR3 is TGTGCCAGCAGTTACCCGCTAGCGGGAGGTCAGAATGAGCAGTTCTTC.

The chain combines TRBV7-2 with TRBJ2-7; 7 positions agree with TRBD1. The germline CDR1 and CDR2 sequences are SGHTA and FQGNSA. J was trimmed by 9 bases and V by 2 bases; bases with no gene match: 22. This CDR3 comprises 18 residues. This chain's CDR3 is CASSLRIDRAVINEWQYF. As DNA, the CDR3 is TGTGCCAGCAGCTTACGTATCGACAGGGCGGTGATCAACGAATGGCAGTACTTC.

This chain joins TRBV7-9 and TRBJ1-2; 9 bases map to TRBD1. Germline V gives CDR1 SEHNR, CDR2 FQNEAQ (reference sequence). V trimming: 4 bases; J trimming: 4 bases; junction bases outside the gene matches: 7. This CDR3 spans 15 amino acids. The CDR3 region has the DNA TGTGCCAGCAGCTCACCCGGGACAGGGATCTATGGCTACACCTTC. This sequence encodes CASSSPGTGIYGYTF.

The CDR3 region has the DNA TGTGCCAGTACCTGGACAGGGGATAGCAATCAGCCCCAGCATTTT. Amino acid sequence: CASTWTGDSNQPQHF. This chain links TRBV19 with TRBJ1-5; TRBD1 agrees at 9 bases. After removal of 7 bases from V and 0 bases from J, the junction contained 4 bases not matched to a gene. Looked up from germline, CDR1 is LNHDA and CDR2 is SQIVND (reference sequence). The CDR3 runs to 15 residues.

This clone showed up just once. The chain uses TRBV5-5 and TRBJ2-7; perhaps TRBD2 as D (6 bases). Looked up from germline, CDR1 is SGHKS and CDR2 is YYEKEE (reference sequence). Trimming took off 2 bases at V and 6 bases at J, with 15 bases between the two ends. The CDR3 length is 14 residues. This CDR3 is CASSLSGGWSEQYF. In DNA, the CDR3 is TGTGCCAGCAGCTTATCCGGGGGATGGTCCGAGCAGTACTTC. Drawing the rest from reference TRBV5-5 and TRBJ2-7, the complete variable domain is DAGVTQSPTHLIKTRGQQVTLRCSPISGHKSVSWYQQVLGQGPQFIFQYYEKEERGRGNFPDRFSARQFPNYSSELNVNALLLGDSALYLCASSLSGGWSEQYFGPGTRLTVT.

This chain joins TRBV2 and TRBJ2-2, with 9 bases fitting TRBD2. After removal of 6 bases from V and 5 bases from J, the junction contained 7 bases not matched to a gene. The CDR3 extends over 15 amino acids. The germline gives CDR1 SNHLY, CDR2 FYNNEI. This CDR3 reads CASSPSGIRTGELFF. The CDR3 coding sequence is TGTGCCAGCAGCCCTAGCGGGATACGGACCGGGGAGCTGTTTTTT.

CDR3 sequence (DNA): TGTGCCAGTAGTCTTGACAGCTACAATGAGCAGTTCTTC. Its protein product is CASSLDSYNEQFF. The chain couples TRBV19 to TRBJ2-1; the D gene is possibly TRBD1 (5 bases). This CDR3 has 13 residues. V was pared by 5 bases and J by 3 bases, with 8 bases between. Germline V gives CDR1 LNHDA, CDR2 SQIVND (reference sequence).

As to this clone: Other DNA variants within this sample encode the same CDR3. The chain combines TRBV9 with TRBJ1-1, with a weak D call TRBD1 (5 bases). Trimming took off 0 bases at V and 1 base at J, with 7 bases between the two ends. CDR1 and CDR2 from the germline V gene are SGDLS and YYNGEE. The CDR3 is 14 amino acids. The CDR3 loop reads CASSVATGNTEAFF. The CDR3 DNA follows: TGTGCCAGCAGCGTAGCTACAGGGAACACTGAAGCTTTCTTT.

The genes are TRBV27 and TRBJ1-1; 8 nucleotides agree with TRBD1. V trimming: 5 bases; J trimming: 4 bases; junction bases outside the gene matches: 0. The CDR3 runs 12 residues. Germline CDR1 and CDR2: MNHEY and SMNVEV (reference sequence). The CDR3 DNA reads as TGTGCCAGCAGTACAGGGGGCACTGAAGCTTTCTTT. Amino acids: CASSTGGTEAFF.

This clone was counted a single time. The CDR3, as DNA: TGTGCCAGCAGCGCTAGCGGGGGCTCCTACAATGAGCAGTTCTTC. This translates into CASSASGGSYNEQFF. The V and J genes are TRBV9 and TRBJ2-1, with 10 bases matching TRBD2. The V gene end was trimmed by 3 bases and the J gene end by 0 bases; junction bases not matched to a gene: 0. Per the germline V gene, CDR1 is SGDLS and CDR2 is YYNGEE. This CDR3 has 15 amino acids.

The chain links TRBV12-5 to TRBJ1-2; tentative D call: TRBD1 (6 bases). The CDR3 runs to 14 residues. Trimming left V 3 bases short and J 4 bases short, with 12 bases between. CDR1 LGHNT and CDR2 FRNRAP come from the germline V gene. CDR3 region: CASGFPGTSYGYTF. For the CDR3, the DNA is TGTGCTAGTGGTTTCCCCGGGACAAGCTATGGCTACACCTTC.

The V gene is TRBV5-1, the J gene TRBJ2-7; D may be TRBD2 (5 bases). Germline assignment: CDR1 SGHRS and CDR2 YFSETQ. The CDR3 contains 14 residues. V lost 0 bases and J lost 7, with 14 bases in between. The CDR3 spells CASSLVGRGVEQYF. The CDR3 region has the DNA TGCGCCAGCAGCTTGGTGGGCCGGGGTGTGGAGCAGTACTTC.

The rearrangement uses TRBV27 and TRBJ2-2, with 7 bases lining up with TRBD2. The CDR3 extends over 13 amino acids. Germline V gene lookup returns CDR1 MNHEY and CDR2 SMNVEV (reference sequence). V lost 8 bases to trimming and J lost 1 base; unmatched junction nucleotides: 1. The CDR3: CASGGGNTGELFF. CDR3 sequence (DNA): TGTGCCAGCGGGGGGGGGAACACCGGGGAGCTGTTTTTT.

This chain uses TRBV7-9 with TRBJ2-5, with TRBD1 as a possible D gene (5 bases). The germline CDR1 and CDR2 sequences are SEHNR and FQNEAQ (reference sequence). CDR3 length: 16 amino acids. V lost 3 bases, J lost 1 base, and 15 bases lay in between. The DNA for the CDR3 is TGTGCCAGCAGCTTGGTAGGGGATAAGCCCCAAGAGACCCAGTACTTC. Its translation is CASSLVGDKPQETQYF.

CDR3: CATSRDRGPFNYGYTF. In DNA, the CDR3 is TGTGCCACCAGCAGAGACAGGGGGCCCTTTAACTATGGCTACACCTTC. This chain links TRBV15 with TRBJ1-2; the match to TRBD1 covers 8 bases. CDR1 is LNHNV and CDR2 is YYDKDF in the germline V gene (reference sequence). This CDR3 is built from 16 residues. With 0 bases clipped from V and 1 base from J, the junction kept 4 bases outside the gene matches.

The chain carries TRBV4-3 and TRBJ1-2, with TRBD1 matching 8 bases. Germline values: CDR1 LGHNA, CDR2 YSLEER. Trimming took 1 base from V and 8 from J; bases not matched to a gene: 15. The CDR3 sequence is 17 residues long. For the CDR3, the DNA is TGCGCCAGCAGCCAAGGAACAGGGGGTGGTACGCTGCGCGGCTACACCTTC. Its translation is CASSQGTGGGTLRGYTF.

The V call is TRBV4-1, the J call TRBJ2-1, with no clear D. The CDR3 runs to 15 residues. Trimming took 0 bases from V and 0 from J, leaving 6 bases between them. Germline CDR1 is MGHRA and CDR2 is YSYEKL. The CDR3, as DNA: TGCGCCAGCAGCCAAGAGACTGACTCCTACAATGAGCAGTTCTTC. Its translation is CASSQETDSYNEQFF.

As to this clone: This sample includes further DNA sequences coding for the same CDR3. CDR3 nucleotide sequence: TGTGCCAGCAGCGTAGGAGGACAGGGCAATCAGCCCCAGCATTTT. Translation gives CASSVGGQGNQPQHF. The chain joins TRBV9 to TRBJ1-5, with TRBD1 matching over 7 bases. The ends lost 0 bases at V and 2 bases at J; junction bases unmatched: 2. This CDR3 is 15 amino acids long. Germline V lookup: CDR1 SGDLS, CDR2 YYNGEE.

This chain connects TRBV5-6 to TRBJ1-1, with TRBD1 matching 12 bases. Germline loops: CDR1 SGHDT, CDR2 YYEEEE. This CDR3 spans 15 amino acids. Trimming at V came to 2 bases and at J to 4 bases, leaving 3 bases not matched to a gene. CDR3 protein: CASSLGTGGLTEAFF. CDR3 DNA sequence: TGTGCCAGCAGCTTAGGGACAGGGGGCCTCACTGAAGCTTTCTTT.

The rearrangement joins TRBV5-1 to TRBJ1-1, with D maybe TRBD1 (5 bases). Trimming took off 3 bases at V and 3 bases at J, with 15 bases between the two ends. The CDR3 extends over 15 amino acids. CDR1 SGHRS and CDR2 YFSETQ come from the germline V gene. CDR3 DNA sequence: TGCGCCAGCAGCTCGATGGACAACTTTGACACTGAAGCTTTCTTT. Translation: CASSSMDNFDTEAFF.

The sample holds one count of this clone. The chain recombines TRBV6-6 with TRBJ1-5; D ambiguous. The V gene's germline CDR1 is MNHNY and CDR2 SVGAGI (reference sequence). The CDR3 length is 16 residues. The V end was cut by 0 bases, the J end by 0 bases, with 9 bases between. CDR3 bases: TGTGCCAGCAGTTACTCCGAGCCCTATAGCAATCAGCCCCAGCATTTT. It encodes CASSYSEPYSNQPQHF.

The chain joins TRBV6-1 to TRBJ1-2; possible D gene TRBD1, 6 bases. The CDR3 is made up of 15 amino acids. Trimming removed 6 bases at V and 4 bases at J, with 18 bases between. Germline V lookup: CDR1 MNHNS, CDR2 SASEGT. CDR3 sequence (DNA): TGTGCCAGCAGCCAAAAGGGGAGGGGGTCCTATGGCTACACCTTC. It encodes CASSQKGRGSYGYTF.

This clone has just one count. V usage is TRBV9 and J usage is TRBJ1-3, with 7 nucleotides matching TRBD1. Trimming took 3 bases from V and 1 from J; bases not matched to a gene: 4. Germline loops: CDR1 SGDLS, CDR2 YYNGEE. The CDR3 loop spans 15 amino acids. The CDR3 is CASSARQGSGNTIYF. In DNA form, the CDR3 reads TGTGCCAGCAGCGCCAGACAGGGTTCTGGAAACACCATATATTTT.

The chain couples TRBV28 to TRBJ2-5, with no clear D. The CDR3 covers 16 residues. Trimming pared 2 bases from V and 3 bases from J, leaving 16 bases between. Germline lookup yields CDR1 MDHEN and CDR2 SYDVKM. CDR3 protein: CASSLEGRYREETQYF. The CDR3 nucleotides read TGTGCCAGCAGTTTAGAAGGTCGATATCGGGAAGAGACCCAGTACTTC. The entire variable domain, with the rest obtained from reference TRBV28 and TRBJ2-5, is as follows: DVKVTQSSRYLVKRTGEKVFLECVQDMDHENMFWYRQDPGLGLRLIYFSYDVKMKEKGDIPEGYSVSREKKERFSLILESASTNQTSMYLCASSLEGRYREETQYFGPGTRLLVL.

This chain links TRBV27 with TRBJ1-1; the D gene is possibly TRBD1 (5 bases). V was trimmed by 9 bases and J by 6 bases, leaving 14 bases between them. Germline CDR1 and CDR2: MNHEY and SMNVEV (reference sequence). The CDR3 length is 12 residues. Here the CDR3 reads CASGSRGSEAFF. In DNA, the CDR3 is TGTGCCAGTGGGTCACGGGGGTCTGAAGCTTTCTTT.

The chain has TRBV7-9 and TRBJ1-2; TRBD1 might be the D (5 bases). Looked up from germline, CDR1 is SEHNR and CDR2 is FQNEAQ (reference sequence). The CDR3 length is 16 residues. Trimming left V 5 bases short and J 1 base short, with 17 bases between. The DNA of the CDR3 is TGTGCCAGCAGCACAGTGGGGCAGGAAGTTAACTATGGCTACACCTTC. Protein sequence: CASSTVGQEVNYGYTF.

The V call is TRBV2, the J call TRBJ2-1; 16 bases align to TRBD2. The ends lost 6 bases at V and 9 bases at J; junction bases unmatched: 8. Germline V lookup: CDR1 SNHLY, CDR2 FYNNEI. The CDR3 has 16 amino acids. The CDR3, as DNA: TGTGCCAGCAGGGGAACGGGGACTAGCGGGAGGGGTGAGCAGTTCTTC. Protein sequence: CASRGTGTSGRGEQFF.